This TCR beta chain is drawn from a study of blood T cell repertoires in COVID-19. Across the study: Both acute and convalescent COVID-19 samples were obtained from the United States, Italy and Spain. The cDNA or gDNA used as material had been derived from T cells, B-cell-depleted T cells, or PBMCs.

CDR1 and CDR2 from the germline V gene are SNHLY and FYNNEI. V was clipped by 6 bases and J by 9 bases; unmatched bases: 8. CDR3 length equals 14 residues. Seattle cases were enrolled at active infection and followed longitudinally. Original handling: Cell counts per sample came from amplifying reference gene primers. Clones were sequenced by immunoSEQ multiplex PCR, and TCRdb holds only the in-frame ones, with some missing. V, J and clone size are taken as reported in that table, and D and trimming were inferred from the DNA itself. The table shows fewer than 450,000 clones, with more than 70% occurring only once.

V is TRBV2 and J is TRBJ2-1, with 10 bases that match TRBD1. Sequencing input: peripheral blood. The clonotype originates from a woman aged 50 to 60 with COVID-19, enrolled during active disease. The CDR3 here is CASRPGTGAIEQFF. CDR3 sequence (DNA): TGTGCCAGCAGACCCGGGACAGGGGCCATTGAGCAGTTCTTC. The full variable domain, in which reference TRBV2 and TRBJ2-1 provide the parts outside the CDR3, is EPEVTQTPSHQVTQMGQEVILRCVPISNHLYFYWYRQILGQKVEFLVSFYNNEISEKSEIFDDQFSVERPDGSNFTLKIRSTKLEDSAMYFCASRPGTGAIEQFFGPGTRLTVL.